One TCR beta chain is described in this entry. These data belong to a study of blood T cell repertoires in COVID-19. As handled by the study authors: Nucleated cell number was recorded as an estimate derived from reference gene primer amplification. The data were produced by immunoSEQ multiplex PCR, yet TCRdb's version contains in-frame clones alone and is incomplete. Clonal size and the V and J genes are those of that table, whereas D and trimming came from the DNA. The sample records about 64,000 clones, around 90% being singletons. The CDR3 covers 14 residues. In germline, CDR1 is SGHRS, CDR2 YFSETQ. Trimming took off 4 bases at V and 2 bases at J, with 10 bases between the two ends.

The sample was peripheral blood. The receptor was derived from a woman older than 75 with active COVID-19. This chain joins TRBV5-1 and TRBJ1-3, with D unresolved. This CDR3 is CASSPAGAGNTIYF. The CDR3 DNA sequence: TGCGCCAGCAGCCCGGCGGGAGCTGGAAACACCATATATTTT.